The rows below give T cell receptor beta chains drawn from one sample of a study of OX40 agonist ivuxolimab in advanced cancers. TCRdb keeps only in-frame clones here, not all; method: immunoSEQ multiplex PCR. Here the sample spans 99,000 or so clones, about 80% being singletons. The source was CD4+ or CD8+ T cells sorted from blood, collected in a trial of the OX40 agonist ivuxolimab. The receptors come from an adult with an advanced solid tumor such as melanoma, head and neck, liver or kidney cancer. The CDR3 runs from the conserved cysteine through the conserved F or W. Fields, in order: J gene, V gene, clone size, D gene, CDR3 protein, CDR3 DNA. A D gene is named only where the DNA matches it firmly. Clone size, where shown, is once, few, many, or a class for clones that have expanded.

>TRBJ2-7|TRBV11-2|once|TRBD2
CASSSLGTSGTGGYEQYF
TGTGCCAGCAGCTCGCTAGGGACTAGCGGAACCGGTGGTTACGAGCAGTACTTC
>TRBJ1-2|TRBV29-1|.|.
CSVGDGFYGYTF
TGCAGCGTTGGGGACGGCTTCTATGGCTACACCTTC
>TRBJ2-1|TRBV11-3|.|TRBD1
CASSLGEFRGQQNNEQFF
TGTGCCAGCAGCTTAGGGGAGTTTCGGGGACAGCAAAACAATGAGCAGTTCTTC
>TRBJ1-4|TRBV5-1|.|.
CASSQDSNEKLFF
TGCGCCAGCAGCCAGGACAGTAATGAAAAACTGTTTTTT
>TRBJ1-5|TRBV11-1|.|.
CASSFDSGENQPQHF
TGTGCCAGCAGCTTTGACAGTGGGGAAAATCAGCCCCAGCATTTT
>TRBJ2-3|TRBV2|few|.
CASSLRVLGTDTQYF
TGTGCCAGCAGCCTACGTGTACTGGGCACAGATACGCAGTATTTT
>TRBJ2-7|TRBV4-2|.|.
CASSQEMGFFYEQYF
TGTGCCAGCAGCCAAGAGATGGGGTTCTTCTACGAGCAGTACTTC
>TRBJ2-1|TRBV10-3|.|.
CAINPTGKALPRQFF
TGTGCCATCAACCCCACAGGGAAAGCGCTCCCCCGGCAGTTCTTC
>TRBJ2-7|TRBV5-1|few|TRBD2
CASSLGVTSGKTYEQYF
TGCGCCAGCAGCTTGGGGGTTACTAGCGGGAAAACGTACGAGCAGTACTTC
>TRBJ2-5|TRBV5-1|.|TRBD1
CASSFQQGPRETQYF
TGCGCCAGCAGCTTCCAACAGGGGCCCCGCGAGACCCAGTACTTC
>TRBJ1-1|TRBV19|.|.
CASTGWGTEAFF
TGTGCCTCTACAGGGTGGGGCACTGAAGCTTTCTTT
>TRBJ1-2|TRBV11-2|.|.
CASSLVQGRDGYTF
TGTGCCAGCAGCTTAGTTCAGGGGAGGGACGGCTACACCTTC
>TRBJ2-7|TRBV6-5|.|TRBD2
CASTPPSGGSGEQYF
TGTGCCAGCACCCCGCCTAGCGGGGGGTCCGGCGAGCAGTACTTC
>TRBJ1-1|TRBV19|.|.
CASSIVWTAHTEAFF
TGTGCCAGTAGTATAGTATGGACAGCCCACACTGAAGCTTTCTTT
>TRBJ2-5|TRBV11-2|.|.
CASSLVVGETQYF
TGTGCCAGCAGCTTAGTAGTGGGAGAGACCCAGTACTTC
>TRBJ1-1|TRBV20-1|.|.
CSARQLTEAFF
TGCAGTGCAAGACAGCTCACTGAAGCTTTCTTT
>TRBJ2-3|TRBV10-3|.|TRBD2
CAILSGRKDTQYF
TGTGCCATCCTTAGCGGGAGGAAAGATACGCAGTATTTT
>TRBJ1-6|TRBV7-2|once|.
CASSLSGAHYNSPLHF
TGTGCCAGCAGCTTATCGGGGGCCCACTATAATTCACCCCTCCACTTT
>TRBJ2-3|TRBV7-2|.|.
CASSTRLGARDTQYF
TGTGCCAGCAGCACCCGTCTTGGGGCCCGAGATACGCAGTATTTT
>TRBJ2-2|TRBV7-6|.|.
CASSLAPGPGELFF
TGTGCCAGCAGCTTAGCCCCTGGCCCTGGGGAGCTGTTTTTT
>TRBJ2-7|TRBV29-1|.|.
CSVVWTEGFGDEQYF
TGCAGCGTTGTGTGGACGGAGGGGTTCGGCGACGAGCAGTACTTC
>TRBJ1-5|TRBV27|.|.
CASPAREGNQPQHF
TGTGCCAGCCCCGCCAGGGAGGGCAATCAGCCCCAGCATTTT
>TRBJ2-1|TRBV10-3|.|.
CAIGDNYNEQFF
TGTGCCATCGGGGACAACTACAATGAGCAGTTCTTC
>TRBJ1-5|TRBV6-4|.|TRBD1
CASSPGTGNQPQHF
TGTGCCAGCAGCCCCGGGACAGGGAATCAGCCCCAGCATTTT
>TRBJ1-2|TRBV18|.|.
CASSPPEGSYGYTF
TGTGCCAGCTCACCACCGGAAGGAAGCTATGGCTACACCTTC
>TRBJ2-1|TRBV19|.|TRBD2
CASLEAGESYNEQFF
TGTGCCAGCCTTGAAGCGGGGGAGTCCTACAATGAGCAGTTCTTC
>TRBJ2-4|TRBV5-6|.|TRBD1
CASSLPGQGANIQYF
TGTGCCAGCAGCTTGCCGGGACAGGGGGCAAACATTCAGTACTTC
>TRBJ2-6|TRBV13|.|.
CASSLRGTAGANVLTF
TGTGCCAGCAGCTTAAGGGGCACAGCTGGGGCCAACGTCCTGACTTTC
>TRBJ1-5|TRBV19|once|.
CASTMGGLSNQPQHF
TGTGCCAGTACGATGGGGGGCCTAAGCAATCAGCCCCAGCATTTT
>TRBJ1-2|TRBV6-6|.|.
CASSRTVAYGYTF
TGTGCCAGCAGTCGGACAGTTGCATATGGCTACACCTTC
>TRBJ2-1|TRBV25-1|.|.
CASSDGNEQFF
TGTGCCAGCAGTGATGGTAATGAGCAGTTCTTC
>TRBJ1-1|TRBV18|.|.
CASSPDLIMNPSEAFF
TGTGCCAGCTCACCGGATCTAATCATGAATCCCTCCGAAGCTTTCTTT
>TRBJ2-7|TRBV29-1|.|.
CSVEAPDRSSYEQYF
TGCAGCGTTGAAGCGCCGGACCGAAGCTCCTACGAGCAGTACTTC
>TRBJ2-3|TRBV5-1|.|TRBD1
CASSLPRQGYTDTQYF
TGCGCCAGCAGCTTGCCCAGACAGGGTTACACAGATACGCAGTATTTT
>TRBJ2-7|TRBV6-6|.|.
CASSRDTNYEQYF
TGTGCCAGCAGTAGGGACACCAACTACGAGCAGTACTTC
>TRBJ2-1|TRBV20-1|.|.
CSARDLNEQFF
TGCAGTGCTAGGGATCTTAATGAGCAGTTCTTC
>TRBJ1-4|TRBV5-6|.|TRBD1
CASSSSGTGKEKLFF
TGTGCCAGCAGCTCCTCCGGGACAGGGAAGGAAAAACTGTTTTTT
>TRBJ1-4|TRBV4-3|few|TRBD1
CASSQDRTGSKGEKLFF
TGCGCCAGCAGCCAAGATCGGACAGGCTCTAAGGGTGAAAAACTGTTTTTT
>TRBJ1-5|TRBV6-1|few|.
CASSENQPQHF
TGTGCCAGCAGTGAAAACCAGCCCCAGCATTTT
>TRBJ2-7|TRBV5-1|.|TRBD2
CASSPAGGVTYEQYF
TGCGCCAGCAGCCCGGCGGGGGGTGTCACCTACGAGCAGTACTTC
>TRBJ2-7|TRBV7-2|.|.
CASSPQQTLSYEQYF
TGTGCCAGCAGCCCCCAGCAGACCCTATCCTACGAGCAGTACTTC
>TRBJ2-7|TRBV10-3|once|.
CAIRPWQGTYEQYF
TGTGCCATCAGGCCATGGCAGGGCACCTACGAGCAGTACTTC
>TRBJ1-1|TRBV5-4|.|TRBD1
CASSFIDRGPEAFF
TGTGCCAGCAGCTTCATTGACAGGGGACCTGAAGCTTTCTTT
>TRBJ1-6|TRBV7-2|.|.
CASSLGGVNSPLHF
TGTGCCAGCAGCTTAGGAGGGGTTAATTCACCCCTCCACTTT
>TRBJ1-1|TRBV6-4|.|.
CASSDSHSGDNTEAFF
TGTGCCAGCAGTGACTCACATTCCGGGGATAACACTGAAGCTTTCTTT
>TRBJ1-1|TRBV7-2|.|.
CASSFPGRTEAFF
TGTGCCAGCAGCTTTCCAGGGAGGACTGAAGCTTTCTTT
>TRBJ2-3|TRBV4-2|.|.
CASSQDRGIGGGREVNTDTQYF
TGTGCCAGCAGCCAGGATAGGGGAATAGGGGGAGGACGAGAGGTCAACACAGATACGCAGTATTTT
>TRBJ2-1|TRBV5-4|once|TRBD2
CASSSREGQFF
TGTGCCAGCAGCTCCCGGGAGGGGCAGTTCTTC
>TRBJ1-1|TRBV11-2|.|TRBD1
CASSLNGQGREAFF
TGTGCCAGCAGCTTGAATGGACAGGGTCGCGAAGCTTTCTTT
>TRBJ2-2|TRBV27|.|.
CASCKLAPTNTGELFF
TGTGCCAGCTGCAAGCTCGCACCTACGAACACCGGGGAGCTGTTTTTT